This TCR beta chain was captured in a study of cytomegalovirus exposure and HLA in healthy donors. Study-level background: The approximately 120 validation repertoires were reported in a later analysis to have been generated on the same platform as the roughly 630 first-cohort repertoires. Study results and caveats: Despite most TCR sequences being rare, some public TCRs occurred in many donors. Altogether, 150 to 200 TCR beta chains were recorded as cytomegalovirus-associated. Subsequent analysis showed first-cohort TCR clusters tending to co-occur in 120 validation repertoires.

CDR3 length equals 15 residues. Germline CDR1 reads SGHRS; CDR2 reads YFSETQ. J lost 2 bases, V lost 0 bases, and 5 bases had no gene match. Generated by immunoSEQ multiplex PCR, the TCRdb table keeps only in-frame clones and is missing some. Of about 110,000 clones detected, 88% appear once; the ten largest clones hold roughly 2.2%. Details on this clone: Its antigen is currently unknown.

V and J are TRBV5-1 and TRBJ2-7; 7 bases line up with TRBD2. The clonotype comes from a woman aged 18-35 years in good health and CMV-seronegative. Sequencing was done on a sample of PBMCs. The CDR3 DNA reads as TGCGCCAGCAGCTTGGCCAGCGGGATCACCTACGAGCAGTACTTC. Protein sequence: CASSLASGITYEQYF.